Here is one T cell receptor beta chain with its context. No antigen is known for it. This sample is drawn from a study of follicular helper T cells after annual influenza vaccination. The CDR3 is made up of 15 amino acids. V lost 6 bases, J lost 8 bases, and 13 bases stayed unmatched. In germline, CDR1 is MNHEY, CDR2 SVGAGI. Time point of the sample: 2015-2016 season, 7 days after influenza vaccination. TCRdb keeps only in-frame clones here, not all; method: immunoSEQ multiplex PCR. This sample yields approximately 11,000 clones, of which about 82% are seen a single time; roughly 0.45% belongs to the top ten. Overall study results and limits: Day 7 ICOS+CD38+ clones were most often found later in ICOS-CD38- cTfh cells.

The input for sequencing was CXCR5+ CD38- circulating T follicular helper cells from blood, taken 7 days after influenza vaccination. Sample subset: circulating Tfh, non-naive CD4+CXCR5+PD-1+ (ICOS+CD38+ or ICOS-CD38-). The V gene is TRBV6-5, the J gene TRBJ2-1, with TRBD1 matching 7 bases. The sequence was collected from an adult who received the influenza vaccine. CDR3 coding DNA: TGTGCCAGCAGAACAACACAGGGGATCTCTGATGAGCAGTTCTTC. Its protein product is CASRTTQGISDEQFF.